Sequencing of this TCR beta chain was carried out in a study of T cell clonality in common variable immunodeficiency. Study results and limitations: Shared TCRbeta clones were fewer between CVID subjects than controls. Fewer deletions and N-nucleotide insertions were reportedly seen in common variable immunodeficiency TCR beta sequences.

Generated by immunoSEQ multiplex PCR, the TCRdb table keeps only in-frame clones and is missing some. This sample has approximately 10,000 clones, each found more than once. The sample holds many counts of this clone. Its antigen is unknown. From the germline J gene comes the end of the CDR3, since the read stops 3 residues before it. Germline V lookup: CDR1 SGHDN, CDR2 FVKESK. The CDR3 is 16 amino acids. Trimming pared 0 bases from V and 0 bases from J, leaving 11 bases between. Sequencing used peripheral blood mononuclear cells. The chain combines TRBV14 with TRBJ1-1; the D gene is possibly TRBD1 (5 bases). The sequence was obtained from a human donor with common variable immunodeficiency. CDR3 protein: CASSQDKGNLNTEAFF. The CDR3 bases that were read are TGTGCCAGCAGCCAAGACAAGGGGAACCTGAACACTGAA.